Listed here are 13 T cell receptor beta chains from one sample, sequenced in a study of blood T cell repertoires in COVID-19. Using immunoSEQ multiplex PCR, the repertoire was profiled, and TCRdb retains in-frame clones only, with some absent. Among approximately 470,000 clones, roughly 87% were seen once, and the ten largest hold roughly 0.72%. The sample consisted of PBMCs or T cells enriched from blood (not recorded which). These TCRs come from a woman aged 18-30 years who had recovered from COVID-19.

As to this clone: The same CDR3 arises from other DNA sequences in this sample as well. The chain joins TRBV18 to TRBJ1-5; TRBD1 agrees at 10 bases. The V gene's germline CDR1 is KGHSH and CDR2 LQKENI. The CDR3 has 14 amino acids. The V gene end was trimmed by 6 bases and the J gene end by 6 bases; junction bases not matched to a gene: 5. The CDR3 sequence is CASSPGQGGQPQHF. The CDR3 nucleotides read TGTGCCAGCTCTCCCGGACAGGGGGGTCAGCCCCAGCATTTT. Full variable domain (remainder filled in from reference TRBV18 and TRBJ1-5): NAGVMQNPRHLVRRRGQEARLRCSPMKGHSHVYWYRQLPEEGLKFMVYLQKENIIDESGMPKERFSAEFPKEGPSILRIQQVVRGDSAAYFCASSPGQGGQPQHFGDGTRLSIL.

This clone was seen only once. This sequence joins TRBV6-6 and TRBJ1-3; possibly TRBD1 for D (6 bases). V dropped 5 bases and J dropped 1 base, with 12 bases sitting between them. Per germline, CDR1 MNHNY and CDR2 SVGAGI (reference sequence). The CDR3 is 15 residues long. CDR3 DNA sequence: TGTGCCAGCAGTCGATCACAGGGTTCTGGAAACACCATATATTTT. Protein: CASSRSQGSGNTIYF.

The V call is TRBV6-5, the J call TRBJ2-2; 8 bases match TRBD1. This CDR3 contains 15 residues. V lost 5 bases and J lost 5; bases outside the gene matches: 7. The V gene's germline CDR1 is MNHEY and CDR2 SVGAGI. This chain's CDR3 is CASSPGTGATGELFF. CDR3 in DNA: TGTGCCAGCAGTCCCGGGACAGGCGCGACCGGGGAGCTGTTTTTT.

This CDR3 reads CASSPYNRVRLLRQYF. CDR3 in DNA: TGTGCCAGTAGTCCTTACAACAGGGTCCGACTTCTTCGGCAGTACTTC. The chain employs TRBV19 and TRBJ2-7; D is perhaps TRBD1 (6 bases). Trimming cost V 5 bases and J 9 bases, with 26 bases left between them. The CDR3 runs 16 residues. Germline V CDR1 and CDR2: LNHDA, SQIVND (reference sequence).

The rearrangement joins TRBV28 to TRBJ1-1; D is uncertain. CDR3 length equals 13 residues. CDR1 is MDHEN and CDR2 is SYDVKM in the germline V gene. The V end lost 5 bases, the J end lost 3 bases, and 10 bases lay between the germline ends. DNA of the CDR3: TGTGCCAGCAGTCTAGAGGCGGACACTGAAGCTTTCTTT. Its translation: CASSLEADTEAFF.

The chain is built from TRBV7-9 and TRBJ1-1; 7 nucleotides line up with TRBD1. Germline assignment: CDR1 SEHNR and CDR2 FQNEAQ (reference sequence). The CDR3 has 14 amino acids. The J segment lost 2 bases and the V segment lost 5 bases, leaving 5 bases of the junction unmatched. CDR3: CASSPGTANTEAFF. The CDR3 nucleotides are TGTGCCAGCAGCCCCGGGACAGCCAACACTGAAGCTTTCTTT. The variable domain in full, with the rest retrieved from reference TRBV7-9 and TRBJ1-1, is DTGVSQNPRHKITKRGQNVTFRCDPISEHNRLYWYRQTLGQGPEFLTYFQNEAQLEKSRLLSDRFSAERPKGSFSTLEIQRTEQGDSAMYLCASSPGTANTEAFFGQGTRLTVV.

This chain links TRBV18 with TRBJ1-5; TRBD1 agrees at 7 bases. Germline V lookup: CDR1 KGHSH, CDR2 LQKENI. Trimming cost V 6 bases and J 11 bases; bases outside gene matches: 22. This CDR3 has 17 residues. The CDR3 sequence is CASSGQSQKRGSATQHF. The CDR3 bases are TGTGCCAGCTCGGGACAGTCTCAAAAAAGAGGCTCAGCAACCCAGCATTTT.

V is TRBV7-9 and J is TRBJ1-1, with a weak D call TRBD1 (5 bases). The germline V and J ends were trimmed by 4 bases and 2 bases, with 14 bases remaining between them. The germline gives CDR1 SEHNR, CDR2 FQNEAQ (reference sequence). The CDR3 is made up of 15 amino acids. The CDR3 sequence: CASSSVLGRNTEAFF. The DNA of the CDR3 is TGTGCCAGCAGCTCAGTATTGGGGCGAAACACTGAAGCTTTCTTT.

Only one count was recorded for this clone. The genes are TRBV7-9 and TRBJ2-5, with 9 bases identical to TRBD1. Germline CDR1 reads SEHNR; CDR2 reads FQNEAQ (reference sequence). The CDR3 has 15 residues. V gave up 1 base and J gave up 5 bases; unmatched junction bases: 5. DNA of the CDR3: TGTGCCAGCAGCTTAGGGGGACAGGGTTGGGAGACCCAGTACTTC. Translated, it gives CASSLGGQGWETQYF.

Only one count was recorded for this clone. The CDR3 sequence is CASSPRVGGGTEAFF. CDR3 nucleotide sequence: TGTGCCAGCAGTCCCCGGGTGGGAGGGGGCACTGAAGCTTTCTTT. The rearrangement links TRBV2 to TRBJ1-1; D is possibly TRBD1 (6 bases). CDR3 length: 15 amino acids. Trimming pared 5 bases from V and 4 bases from J, leaving 17 bases between. Germline V gene lookup returns CDR1 SNHLY and CDR2 FYNNEI. The whole variable domain, remainder taken from reference TRBV2 and TRBJ1-1, is EPEVTQTPSHQVTQMGQEVILRCVPISNHLYFYWYRQILGQKVEFLVSFYNNEISEKSEIFDDQFSVERPDGSNFTLKIRSTKLEDSAMYFCASSPRVGGGTEAFFGQGTRLTVV.

The chain links TRBV5-4 to TRBJ1-3; D ambiguous. CDR3 size: 16 residues. Germline V gene sequence: CDR1 SGHNT, CDR2 YYREEE (reference sequence). Trimming shortened V by 2 bases and J by 0 bases, and 12 bases separated the two germline ends. The CDR3 sequence: CASSLDLGSSGNTIYF. CDR3 bases: TGTGCCAGCAGCTTAGATCTGGGGAGCTCTGGAAACACCATATATTTT.

The chain joins TRBV7-9 to TRBJ1-1; D unresolved. Trimming removed 2 bases at V and 6 bases at J, with 10 bases between. The CDR3 consists of 13 residues. Germline CDR1 is SEHNR and CDR2 is FQNEAQ (reference sequence). The CDR3 here is CASSLNQFAEAFF. DNA of the CDR3: TGTGCCAGCAGCTTAAATCAGTTCGCTGAAGCTTTCTTT.

Comment on this clone: This sample also contains other DNA sequences that code for the same CDR3. V is TRBV2 and J is TRBJ1-5; the match to TRBD1 covers 7 bases. Per germline, CDR1 SNHLY and CDR2 FYNNEI. Losses at the gene ends were 8 bases for V and 1 base for J; bases not matched to a gene: 2. CDR3 length equals 13 residues. The CDR3 nucleotides are TGTGCCAGCGGGACAGACAGCAATCAGCCCCAGCATTTT. Translating gives CASGTDSNQPQHF.